The present TCR beta chain was sequenced within a study of technical replicates of blood from several donors. The table came from immunoSEQ multiplex PCR; TCRdb's copy has only in-frame clones and leaves some out. The table lists tens of thousands of clones, over 90% of them singletons. CDR3 size: 15 residues. In germline, CDR1 is MNHEY, CDR2 SMNVEV (reference sequence). V lost 0 bases and J lost 7; bases outside the gene matches: 8. The chain carries TRBV27 and TRBJ2-7; TRBD1 agrees at 8 bases. This TCR derives from a human donor in good health. Sequences were obtained from T cells isolated from PBMCs. CDR3 region: CASSLSTQGAREQYF. The CDR3 region has the DNA TGTGCCAGCAGTTTATCTACCCAGGGGGCGCGGGAGCAGTACTTC.